The present T cell receptor (beta chain) was sequenced within a study of vaccination and CD4 T cells after COVID-19. Overall study: According to the study, participants were given two doses of BNT162b2 or mRNA-1273 vaccine. Collection of post-COVID samples occurred a median approximately 94 days after diagnosis, spanning a range of 35 to 161. Study-wide results and caveats: Convalescent patients had 304 of 307 vaccine-specific clones showing spike mono-reactivity.

MiXCR was run by TCRdb on the PCR reads, yielding one entry per CDR3 protein. This table has roughly 25,000 distinct CDR3 sequences, 51% appearing once. A word on this clonotype: Its target is unknown. A junction end diverges from the germline sequence, so it may reflect a read error.

This receptor was identified in a human donor who had recovered from COVID-19. The specimen comprised CD4+ T cells from blood, sampled before SARS-CoV-2 vaccination.

CDR3 nucleotides: TGTGCCAGCAGTTTTACCCCCGGGACAGGGGACACTGAAGCCTTCTTT. Translated, it gives CASSFTPGTGDTEAFF. The V gene is TRBV12-3 or TRBV12-4, the J gene TRBJ1-1, with 10 bases identical to TRBD1. The CDR3 has 16 residues.